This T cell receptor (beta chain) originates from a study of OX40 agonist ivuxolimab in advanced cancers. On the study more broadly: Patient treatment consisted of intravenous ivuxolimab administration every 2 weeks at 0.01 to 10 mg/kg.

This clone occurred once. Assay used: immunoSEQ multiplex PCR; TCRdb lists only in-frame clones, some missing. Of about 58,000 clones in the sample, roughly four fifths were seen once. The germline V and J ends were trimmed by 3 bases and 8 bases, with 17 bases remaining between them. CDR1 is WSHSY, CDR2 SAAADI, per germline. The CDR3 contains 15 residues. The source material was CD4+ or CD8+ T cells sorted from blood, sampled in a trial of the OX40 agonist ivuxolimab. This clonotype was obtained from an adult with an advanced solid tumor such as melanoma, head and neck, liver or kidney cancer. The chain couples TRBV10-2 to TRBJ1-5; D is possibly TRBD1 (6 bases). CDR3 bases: TGCGCCAGCAGTGATGGGGGCTGGGGGGATGAGCCCCAGCATTTT. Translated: CASSDGGWGDEPQHF.